Presented here are 24 T cell receptor beta chains from one specimen sequenced in a study of spatial heterogeneity in lung cancer. From the 5' RACE reads, TCRdb called clonotypes with MiXCR, one entry per CDR3 protein. The sample consists of a few thousand distinct CDR3 sequences, 20% to 25% of them appearing once. This sample's time point: sample taken at primary tumor resection. In each case, whole RNA from tumor, nontumor lung or frozen PBMC was sequenced unsorted. Source: normal lung tissue next to the tumor, taken at surgery. These receptors all come from a female donor with early-stage non-small cell lung cancer.

Turning to this clonotype: A library prepared for alpha chains yielded this beta chain as an off-target read; its size is of little meaning. V is TRBV7-2 and J is TRBJ1-6; possible D gene TRBD1, 6 bases. Trimming took 5 bases from V and 9 from J, leaving 17 bases between them. CDR3 size: 15 residues. Germline V gives CDR1 SGHTA, CDR2 FQGNSA. CDR3 sequence (DNA): TGTGCCAGCAGCCTTAGCGGGGGCTTTGGTTCACCCCTCCACTTT. Translated, it gives CASSLSGGFGSPLHF. Filled out from reference TRBV7-2 and TRBJ1-6, the complete variable domain reads GAGVSQSPSNKVTEKGKDVELRCDPISGHTALYWYRQSLGQGLEFLIYFQGNSAPDKSGLPSDRFSAERTGGSVSTLTIQRTQQEDSAVYLCASSLSGGFGSPLHFGNGTRLTVT.

Relative to its sample, this clonotype is medium-sized. This beta chain turned up in a library designed for alpha chains; as an off-target read, its abundance says little. The chain combines TRBV7-2 with TRBJ2-5; either TRBD1 or TRBD2 may supply D (5 bases each). CDR1 SGHTA and CDR2 FQGNSA come from the germline V gene. The CDR3 is 13 residues long. Trimming pared 6 bases from V and 10 bases from J, leaving 18 bases between. In DNA form, the CDR3 reads TGTGCCAGCAGTTCGAGGGGATATGGGGACCAGTACTTC. It codes for CASSSRGYGDQYF. Supplemented by reference TRBV7-2 and TRBJ2-5, the full variable domain reads GAGVSQSPSNKVTEKGKDVELRCDPISGHTALYWYRQSLGQGLEFLIYFQGNSAPDKSGLPSDRFSAERTGGSVSTLTIQRTQQEDSAVYLCASSSRGYGDQYFGPGTRLLVL.

This clonotype was found many times. Given a much more abundant clone one base away, this may be a read error. This beta chain represents an off-target read in a library built for alpha chains; its size is of limited meaning. As DNA, the CDR3 is TGCAGTGCCCTAAGACAGGGTAGGGGCGAGCAGTACTTC. It encodes CSALRQGRGEQYF. The V and J genes are TRBV20-1 and TRBJ2-7, with 7 bases aligning to TRBD1. V shed 6 bases, J shed 6 bases, and the junction held 11 bases outside the gene matches. This CDR3 is 13 amino acids long. Germline V gene lookup returns CDR1 DFQATT and CDR2 SNEGSKA (reference sequence).

This clonotype is medium-sized (0.01 to 0.1%). This beta chain is a stray sequence in a library constructed for alpha chains; its clone size is not meaningful. The chain uses TRBV9 and TRBJ2-3, with 10 bases identical to TRBD1. J lost 0 bases, V lost 0 bases, and 4 bases had no gene match. The length of the CDR3 is 17 residues. Germline V gene data show CDR1 as SGDLS and CDR2 as YYNGEE. CDR3 nucleotide sequence: TGTGCCAGCAGCGTAGAGGGACAGGGGTTAAGCACAGATACGCAGTATTTT. As protein: CASSVEGQGLSTDTQYF.

This clonotype was seen only a few times. This beta chain appears as a stray read in a library generated for alpha chains; its size is not informative. The V call is TRBV29-1, the J call TRBJ2-1, with D tentatively TRBD1 (5 bases). The germline V gene encodes CDR1 SQVTM and CDR2 ANQGSEA. Trimming left V 5 bases short and J 3 bases short, with 17 bases between. CDR3 length: 15 amino acids. CDR3: CSVIVRQGGYNEQFF. Written as DNA, the CDR3 is TGCAGCGTTATAGTCAGGCAGGGCGGCTACAATGAGCAGTTCTTC.

In the case of this clonotype: This beta chain appears as a stray read in a library generated for alpha chains; its size is not informative. V gene TRBV19 combines with J gene TRBJ2-7; D possibly corresponds to TRBD1 (6 bases). V was shortened by 6 bases and J by 3 bases, with 9 bases between the two germline ends. The CDR3 runs to 12 residues. The V gene's germline CDR1 is LNHDA and CDR2 SQIVND (reference sequence). The CDR3 bases are TGTGCCAGTAGCACAGGGAGCTACGAGCAGTACTTC. It is translated as CASSTGSYEQYF.

This clonotype has only a few counts. This beta chain is an off-target read within a library intended for alpha chains, so its frequency means little. The chain is built from TRBV10-1 and TRBJ2-1, with 11 bases identical to TRBD2. The J segment lost 6 bases and the V segment lost 2 bases, leaving 3 bases of the junction unmatched. The V gene's germline CDR1 is WNHNN and CDR2 SYGVQD (reference sequence). This CDR3 is 15 amino acids long. CDR3 sequence reads: CASSEVAGGPNEQFF. DNA for the CDR3: TGCGCCAGCAGTGAGGTAGCGGGAGGGCCCAATGAGCAGTTCTTC.

This clonotype occurred once. This beta chain is an unintended read in a library built for alpha chains; its size means little. The chain combines TRBV10-3 with TRBJ2-1; 7 bases map to TRBD1. The CDR3 loop spans 11 amino acids. CDR1 is ENHRY and CDR2 is SYGVKD in the germline V gene. V lost 4 bases to trimming and J lost 10 bases; unmatched junction nucleotides: 1. CDR3 coding DNA: TGTGCCATCAGTGCGGACAGGGAGCAGTTCTTC. Translated: CAISADREQFF.

In its sample, this clonotype was seen many times. This beta chain is a stray sequence in a library constructed for alpha chains; its clone size is not meaningful. The genes are TRBV7-9 and TRBJ2-2; D gene uncertain. This CDR3 spans 12 amino acids. Germline V gene lookup returns CDR1 SEHNR and CDR2 FQNEAQ (reference sequence). Deletions cut 4 bases from V and 10 bases from J, with 10 bases between. The CDR3 loop reads CASSSPLAELFF. The CDR3 DNA reads TGTGCCAGCAGCTCACCTTTAGCGGAGCTGTTTTTT. Based on the CDR3 plus reference TRBV7-9 and TRBJ2-2, the full variable domain is DTGVSQNPRHKITKRGQNVTFRCDPISEHNRLYWYRQTLGQGPEFLTYFQNEAQLEKSRLLSDRFSAERPKGSFSTLEIQRTEQGDSAMYLCASSSPLAELFFGEGSRLTVL.

This clonotype was picked up many times. A library made for alpha chains picked up this beta chain off target, so its size means little. The V and J genes are TRBV11-2 and TRBJ2-6, with D maybe TRBD2 (6 bases). V was cut by 0 bases and J by 4 bases, with 16 bases left in between. Germline V lookup: CDR1 SGHAT, CDR2 FQNNGV. The CDR3 runs 18 residues. This CDR3 is CASSLDTGSIAGANVLTF. CDR3 sequence (DNA): TGTGCCAGCAGCTTAGATACCGGGAGCATAGCCGGGGCCAACGTCCTGACTTTC.

There are a few counts of this clonotype. This beta chain is a stray sequence in a library constructed for alpha chains; its clone size is not meaningful. The J gene is TRBJ2-5, the V gene TRBV7-2, with TRBD2 matching over 10 bases. V gave up 3 bases and J gave up 5 bases; unmatched junction bases: 6. Per the germline V gene, CDR1 is SGHTA and CDR2 is FQGNSA. The CDR3 runs 15 residues. The DNA for the CDR3 is TGTGCCAGCAGCTTTCAGCGGGGGGGCTTGGAGACCCAGTACTTC. Protein: CASSFQRGGLETQYF.

By sample fraction, this clonotype is medium-sized (0.01 to 0.1%). A library made for alpha chains picked up this beta chain off target, so its size means little. V is TRBV11-2 and J is TRBJ2-3, with 8 positions matching TRBD2. Germline V gene sequence: CDR1 SGHAT, CDR2 FQNNGV. Germline trimming cut 4 bases from V and 3 bases from J; bases unmatched to any gene: 12. This CDR3 comprises 17 residues. CDR3 amino acids: CASSSRAGTSVTDTQYF. The CDR3, as DNA: TGTGCCAGCAGCTCTAGAGCCGGGACTAGTGTTACAGATACGCAGTATTTT. Together with reference TRBV11-2 and TRBJ2-3, the CDR3 gives the full variable domain: EAGVAQSPRYKIIEKRQSVAFWCNPISGHATLYWYQQILGQGPKLLIQFQNNGVVDDSQLPKDRFSAERLKGVDSTLKIQPAKLEDSAVYLCASSSRAGTSVTDTQYFGPGTRLTVL.

This clonotype came up many times. This beta chain turned up in a library designed for alpha chains; as an off-target read, its abundance says little. The chain carries TRBV6-5 and TRBJ2-7; maybe TRBD1 (7 bases). The CDR3 extends over 12 amino acids. Germline CDR1 is MNHEY and CDR2 is SVGAGI. The V and J ends lost 4 bases and 7 bases respectively, with 11 bases between them. The CDR3 DNA follows: TGTGCCAGCAGTTCAGGGGGGAGGGAGCAGTACTTC. Its protein is CASSSGGREQYF.

Concerning this clonotype: With the library built for alpha chains, this beta chain is off target and its frequency is not meaningful. The rearrangement joins TRBV29-1 to TRBJ2-5; possibly TRBD1 for D (7 bases). CDR3 length equals 12 residues. From germline, CDR1 is SQVTM and CDR2 ANQGSEA. V shed 6 bases and J shed 1 base, with 9 bases lying between them. The CDR3 DNA is TGCAGCGTCAGGGGGGTCCAAGAGACCCAGTACTTC. Its protein is CSVRGVQETQYF.

Sample share makes this clonotype medium-sized. This beta chain appears as a stray read in a library generated for alpha chains; its size is not informative. The V gene is TRBV28, the J gene TRBJ2-5; D unclear. The CDR3 is 12 residues long. The V end was cut by 8 bases, the J end by 7 bases, with 14 bases between. Germline lookup yields CDR1 MDHEN and CDR2 SYDVKM. The CDR3 loop reads CASSDPLRTQYF. For the CDR3, the DNA is TGTGCCAGCTCTGACCCTTTGCGGACCCAGTACTTC.

In regard to this clonotype: Found in a library prepared for alpha chains, this beta chain is an off-target read, and its abundance has little meaning. The chain uses TRBV4-2 and TRBJ2-1, with 9 positions matching TRBD2. The CDR3 spans 17 residues. In germline, CDR1 is LGHNA, CDR2 YNFKEQ. After removal of 2 bases from V and 8 bases from J, the junction contained 13 bases not matched to a gene. The DNA of the CDR3 is TGTGCCAGCAGCCAACGACTCGCGGGGGGGCCTAAGGATGAGCAGTTCTTC. It is translated as CASSQRLAGGPKDEQFF.

This clonotype is labeled medium-sized. This beta chain is an off-target read within a library intended for alpha chains, so its frequency means little. The chain combines TRBV5-6 with TRBJ2-1, with 7 bases fitting TRBD1. Losses at the gene ends were 0 bases for V and 4 bases for J; bases not matched to a gene: 7. This CDR3 has 16 amino acids. CDR1 is SGHDT, CDR2 YYEEEE, per germline. In DNA form, the CDR3 reads TGTGCCAGCAGCTTGGCGGTTTGGGACAGATACAATGAGCAGTTCTTC. Translated, it gives CASSLAVWDRYNEQFF.

This clonotype qualifies as medium-sized. In a library made to pick up alpha chains, this beta chain is a stray read with a size that means little. The chain is built from TRBV7-3 and TRBJ2-6; D is possibly TRBD1 (6 bases). CDR3 length: 17 amino acids. From germline, CDR1 is SGHTA and CDR2 FQGTGA. Trimming took 2 bases from V and 1 from J, leaving 12 bases between them. The CDR3 is CASSLAGAGSGANVLTF. The CDR3 coding sequence is TGTGCCAGCAGCTTAGCAGGGGCAGGGTCTGGGGCCAACGTCCTGACTTTC. The variable domain in full, completed from reference TRBV7-3 and TRBJ2-6, reads GAGVSQTPSNKVTEKGKYVELRCDPISGHTALYWYRQSLGQGPEFLIYFQGTGAADDSGLPNDRFFAVRPEGSVSTLKIQRTERGDSAVYLCASSLAGAGSGANVLTFGAGSRLTVL.

This clonotype was detected many times. Little can be read into the size of this beta chain, an off-target read in a library designed for alpha chains. The chain couples TRBV4-2 to TRBJ2-7, with 12 bases fitting TRBD2. Germline V gives CDR1 LGHNA, CDR2 YNFKEQ. The CDR3 length is 16 residues. After removal of 3 bases from V and 0 bases from J, the junction contained 3 bases not matched to a gene. CDR3 in amino acids: CASSHLAGGSSYEQYF. DNA for the CDR3: TGTGCCAGCAGCCATCTAGCGGGGGGGAGCTCCTACGAGCAGTACTTC.

Worth noting for this clonotype: In a library made to pick up alpha chains, this beta chain is a stray read with a size that means little. The rearrangement uses TRBV5-1 and TRBJ2-7; a possible D gene is TRBD2 (5 bases). Trimming stripped 4 bases from V and 7 bases from J, with 18 bases between. This CDR3 has 14 residues. The germline gives CDR1 SGHRS, CDR2 YFSETQ. CDR3 in amino acids: CASSEQDPSGEQYF. The CDR3 DNA is TGCGCCAGCAGCGAGCAGGACCCGTCGGGAGAGCAGTACTTC.

This clonotype was recorded at least ten times. The library was prepared for alpha chains; this beta chain is a stray read, so its frequency means little. The J gene is TRBJ2-7, the V gene TRBV2, with TRBD1 identical over 9 bases. This CDR3 has 13 residues. The V gene end was trimmed by 9 bases and the J gene end by 1 base; junction bases not matched to a gene: 4. Germline assignment: CDR1 SNHLY and CDR2 FYNNEI. CDR3 DNA: TGTGCCAGTACCGGGACAGGGTCCTACGAGCAGTACTTC. Translation gives CASTGTGSYEQYF.

This clonotype is labeled medium-sized. This beta chain appears as a stray read in a library generated for alpha chains; its size is not informative. The CDR3 bases are TGTGCCAGCAGTGCGGGAGGGCCTTATGAGACCCAGTACTTC. This translates into CASSAGGPYETQYF. The chain links TRBV6-1 to TRBJ2-5; 8 nucleotides match TRBD2. V shed 4 bases, J shed 5 bases, and the junction held 6 bases outside the gene matches. This CDR3 has 14 amino acids. The germline V gene has CDR1 MNHNS and CDR2 SASEGT.

By frequency in the sample, this clonotype is medium-sized. The library was designed around alpha chains, so this beta chain is a stray read whose abundance carries little weight. J is TRBJ1-2 and V is TRBV24-1, with no clear D. V gave up 1 base and J gave up 0 bases, with 5 bases separating them. Germline CDR1 reads KGHDR; CDR2 reads SFDVKD. This CDR3 has 14 amino acids. CDR3 nucleotides: TGTGCCACCAGTGATTTTACAACTAACTATGGCTACACCTTC. Protein: CATSDFTTNYGYTF.

This clonotype was observed a few times. The library was built for alpha chains, so this beta chain is an off-target read and its size means little. The rearrangement uses TRBV6-2 or TRBV6-3 and TRBJ2-7; 12 bases line up with TRBD2. This CDR3 spans 15 amino acids. CDR1 and CDR2 (germline): MNHEY, SVGEGT. After removal of 5 bases from V and 7 bases from J, the junction contained 9 bases not matched to a gene. The CDR3 DNA reads TGTGCCAGCAGTAAGACTAGCGGGAGTTCGGGGGAGCAGTACTTC. Protein: CASSKTSGSSGEQYF.